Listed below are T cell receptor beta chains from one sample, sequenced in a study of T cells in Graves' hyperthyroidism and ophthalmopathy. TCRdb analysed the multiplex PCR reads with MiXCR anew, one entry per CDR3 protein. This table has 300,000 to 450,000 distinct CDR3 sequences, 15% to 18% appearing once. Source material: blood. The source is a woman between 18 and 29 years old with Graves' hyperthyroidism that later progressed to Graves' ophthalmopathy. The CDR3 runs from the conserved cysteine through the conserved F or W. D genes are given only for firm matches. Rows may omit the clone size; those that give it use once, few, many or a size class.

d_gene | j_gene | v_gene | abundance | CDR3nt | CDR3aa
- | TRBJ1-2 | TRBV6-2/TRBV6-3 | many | TGTGCCAGCACTGACAGCTATGGCTACACCTTC | CASTDSYGYTF
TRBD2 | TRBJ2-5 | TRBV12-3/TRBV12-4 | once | TGTGCCAGCAGAAGGACTAGCGCCAATCACTTC | CASRRTSANHF
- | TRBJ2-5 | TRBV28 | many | TGTGCCAGCAGTCGTACAGGGAGTGGAGAGACCCAGTACTTC | CASSRTGSGETQYF
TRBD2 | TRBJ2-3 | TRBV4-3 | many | TGCGCCAGCAGCCAAGATTTGGTAGCGGGAGGTCGTACTAGCACAGATACGCAGTATTTT | CASSQDLVAGGRTSTDTQYF
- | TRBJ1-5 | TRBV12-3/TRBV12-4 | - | TGTGCCAGCAGTTTCCAGAATCAGCCCCAGCATTTT | CASSFQNQPQHF
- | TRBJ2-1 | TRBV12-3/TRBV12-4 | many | TGTGCCAGCAGTTTAGGGGTGGGGCGGGATGCGTTCTTC | CASSLGVGRDAFF
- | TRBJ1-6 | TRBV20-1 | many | TGCAGTGCTAGGGGCCTTGATTATAATTCACCCCTCCACTTT | CSARGLDYNSPLHF
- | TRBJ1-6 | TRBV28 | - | TGTGCCAGCAGTCTCATGATCTCCTCCTATAATTCACCCCTCCACTTT | CASSLMISSYNSPLHF
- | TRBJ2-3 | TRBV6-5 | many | TGTGCCAGCAGTTACTCGTCGACAGGTCGCACAGATACGCAGTATTTT | CASSYSSTGRTDTQYF
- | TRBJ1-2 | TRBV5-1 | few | TGCGCCAGCAGCTTGTGGGCCCGAGATCCCAGGGGAGGCTACACCTTC | CASSLWARDPRGGYTF
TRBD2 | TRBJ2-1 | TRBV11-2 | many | TGTGCCAGCAGCTCGCCGAGACTAGCGGGAGATAATGAGCAGTTCTTC | CASSSPRLAGDNEQFF
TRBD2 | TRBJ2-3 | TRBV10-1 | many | TGCGCCAGCAGTCCGACTAGCGGGAGCATGACAGATACGCAGTATTTT | CASSPTSGSMTDTQYF
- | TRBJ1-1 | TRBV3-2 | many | TGTGCCAGCAGCCCCAAGATTCGGACCGACGGAGCTTTCTTT | CASSPKIRTDGAFF
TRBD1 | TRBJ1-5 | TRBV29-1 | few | TGCAGCGCACGGGACAGCAATAGCAATCAGCCCCAGCATTTT | CSARDSNSNQPQHF
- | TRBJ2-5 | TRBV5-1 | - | TGCGCCAGCAGCTTGGGGCCAAGGGAACAAGAGACCCAGTACTTC | CASSLGPREQETQYF